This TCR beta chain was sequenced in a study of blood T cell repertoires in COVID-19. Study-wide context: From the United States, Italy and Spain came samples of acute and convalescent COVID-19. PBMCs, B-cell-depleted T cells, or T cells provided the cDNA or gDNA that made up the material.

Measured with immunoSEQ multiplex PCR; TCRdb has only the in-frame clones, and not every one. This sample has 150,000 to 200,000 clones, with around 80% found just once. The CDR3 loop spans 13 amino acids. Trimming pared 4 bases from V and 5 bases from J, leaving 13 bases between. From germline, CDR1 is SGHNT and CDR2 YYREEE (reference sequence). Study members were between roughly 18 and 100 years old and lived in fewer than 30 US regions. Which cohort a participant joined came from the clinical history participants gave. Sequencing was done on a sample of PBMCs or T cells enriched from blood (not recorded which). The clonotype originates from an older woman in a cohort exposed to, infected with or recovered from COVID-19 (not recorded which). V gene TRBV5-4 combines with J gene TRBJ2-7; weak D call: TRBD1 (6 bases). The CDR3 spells CASSTQGINEQYF. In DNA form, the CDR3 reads TGTGCCAGCAGCACACAGGGTATTAACGAGCAGTACTTC.